The 24 T cell receptor beta chains listed next were all sequenced from one sample in a study of blood T cell repertoires in COVID-19 (dated by TCRdb to 2018 to 2020). Libraries were made using the immunoSEQ multiplex PCR assay. Drawn from immuneACCESS, this table holds only the in-frame rearrangements with V and J called that TCRdb kept. Clones are partly lost; checked studies trace under half to an unresolved V gene and leave the rest unexplained. A total of about 370,000 clones appear in this sample, more than 80% of them only once. 3% of the sample lies in the top ten. The source material was peripheral blood. Every receptor here comes from a woman aged 25 to 39 with COVID-19, enrolled during active disease.

V and J are TRBV5-4 and TRBJ1-2, with TRBD1 identical over 8 bases. V was pared by 1 base and J by 6 bases, with 2 bases of the junction left unmatched. CDR1 is SGHNT, CDR2 YYREEE, per germline (reference sequence). The CDR3 covers 13 residues. In nucleotides, the CDR3 is TGTGCCAGCAGCTTGTCACAGGGGGATGGCTACACCTTC. Translated, it gives CASSLSQGDGYTF.

The chain joins TRBV7-2 to TRBJ2-7; TRBD2 is a possible D gene (5 bases). In germline, CDR1 is SGHTA, CDR2 FQGNSA. The CDR3 is 13 amino acids. Trimming took off 3 bases at V and 7 bases at J, with 13 bases between the two ends. CDR3 nucleotides: TGTGCCAGCAGCTTTACTAGTACGAGGGAGCAGTACGTC. Protein product: CASSFTSTREQYV.

The V and J genes are TRBV9 and TRBJ1-2, with D tentatively TRBD1 (5 bases). V lost 8 bases and J lost 7, with 21 bases in between. CDR1 SGDLS and CDR2 YYNGEE come from the germline V gene. The CDR3 has 14 residues. The CDR3 sequence is CASKAGPGIGGYTF. The CDR3 nucleotides are TGTGCCAGTAAAGCGGGGCCAGGGATAGGTGGCTACACCTTC. Complete variable domain (other parts from reference TRBV9 and TRBJ1-2): DSGVTQTPKHLITATGQRVTLRCSPRSGDLSVYWYQQSLDQGLQFLIQYYNGEERAKGNILERFSAQQFPDLHSELNLSSLELGDSALYFCASKAGPGIGGYTFGSGTRLTVV.

The genes are TRBV6-2 or TRBV6-3 and TRBJ2-3; perhaps TRBD2 as D (6 bases). The CDR3 covers 11 residues. The germline V gene encodes CDR1 MNHEY and CDR2 SVGEGT. The germline V and J ends were trimmed by 4 bases and 10 bases, with 9 bases remaining between them. The CDR3 DNA reads TGTGCCAGCAGTTCGGGACTTTCGCAGTATTTT. This encodes CASSSGLSQYF.

V usage is TRBV11-3 and J usage is TRBJ2-2, with TRBD2 as a possible D gene (6 bases). Germline V gives CDR1 SGHNT, CDR2 YENEEA. Trimming took 4 bases from V and 6 from J, leaving 6 bases between them. The CDR3 has 12 amino acids. The CDR3 nucleotides are TGTGCCAGCAGCTCGGGAGCCGGGGAGCTGTTTTTT. Protein: CASSSGAGELFF.

The chain joins TRBV27 to TRBJ2-5, with 12 positions matching TRBD2. Trimming at V came to 4 bases and at J to 2 bases, leaving 5 bases not matched to a gene. This CDR3 contains 16 residues. The V gene's germline CDR1 is MNHEY and CDR2 SMNVEV (reference sequence). In nucleotides, the CDR3 is TGTGCCAGCAGTTCACTAGCGGGGGGACCTCAAGAGACCCAGTACTTC. Translation: CASSSLAGGPQETQYF.

The gene calls are TRBV28 and TRBJ2-7, with D possibly TRBD2 on 5 matching bases. The CDR3 has 15 residues. Trimming removed 6 bases from V and 2 bases from J, with 17 bases in between. Per the germline V gene, CDR1 is MDHEN and CDR2 is SYDVKM. CDR3 sequence reads: CASRPGNRPTYEQYF. The CDR3 coding sequence is TGTGCCAGCAGGCCGGGAAACCGGCCAACCTACGAGCAGTACTTC.

The rearrangement uses TRBV2 and TRBJ2-3; D might be TRBD2 (7 bases). The germline CDR1 and CDR2 sequences are SNHLY and FYNNEI. V lost 4 bases and J lost 4, with 9 bases in between. The CDR3 is made up of 13 amino acids. This CDR3 reads CASSVRGPDTQYF. DNA for the CDR3: TGTGCCAGCAGTGTGCGGGGGCCAGATACGCAGTATTTT.

The sample holds a few counts of this clone. V usage is TRBV5-6 and J usage is TRBJ1-6, with 7 positions matching TRBD1. Germline values: CDR1 SGHDT, CDR2 YYEEEE. With 1 base clipped from V and 8 bases from J, the junction kept 3 bases outside the gene matches. The CDR3 is 14 amino acids. CDR3 coding DNA: TGTGCCAGCAGCTTGAACAGGGGTGATTCACCCCTCCACTTT. This translates into CASSLNRGDSPLHF.

In DNA form, the CDR3 reads TGTGCCAGCAGAGGGCGGGTAGGGCATGGCTACACCTTC. Translation gives CASRGRVGHGYTF. This chain links TRBV11-2 with TRBJ1-2, with D hard to call. Germline V gene data show CDR1 as SGHAT and CDR2 as FQNNGV. This CDR3 is 13 amino acids long. The ends were cut back, 6 bases at V and 6 bases at J, with 14 bases in the middle.

In its sample, this clone was seen once. This rearrangement joins TRBV27 to TRBJ2-5; 11 positions agree with TRBD1. CDR3 size: 17 residues. Looked up from germline, CDR1 is MNHEY and CDR2 is SMNVEV (reference sequence). V dropped 3 bases and J dropped 5; count of bases not matched to a gene: 11. The CDR3 loop is CASSFGQGAGLGETQYF. The CDR3 DNA reads as TGTGCCAGCAGTTTTGGACAGGGGGCTGGATTAGGGGAGACCCAGTACTTC.

The chain has TRBV2 and TRBJ1-5; 11 bases match TRBD1. The CDR3 consists of 19 residues. Germline V gene data show CDR1 as SNHLY and CDR2 as FYNNEI. V dropped 6 bases and J dropped 2; count of bases not matched to a gene: 15. CDR3 protein: CASRGWDRGGRLGNQPQHF. In DNA, the CDR3 is TGTGCCAGCAGGGGATGGGACAGGGGGGGTAGGTTGGGCAATCAGCCCCAGCATTTT.

The rearrangement links TRBV4-3 to TRBJ1-4, with TRBD1 as a possible D gene (6 bases). This CDR3 has 17 amino acids. V dropped 0 bases and J dropped 8 bases, with 19 bases sitting between them. Germline V gives CDR1 LGHNA, CDR2 YSLEER. The CDR3 sequence is CASSQDWDGTYREKLFF. The CDR3 DNA follows: TGCGCCAGCAGCCAAGATTGGGACGGGACATATCGCGAAAAACTGTTTTTT.

The rearrangement joins TRBV28 to TRBJ2-3; D perhaps matches TRBD1 (8 bases). Germline V gene sequence: CDR1 MDHEN, CDR2 SYDVKM. Trimming cost V 8 bases and J 5 bases, with 20 bases left between them. This CDR3 is 15 amino acids long. CDR3 sequence: CASAWSTGGVDTQYF. The CDR3 nucleotides read TGTGCCAGCGCTTGGAGTACAGGGGGGGTAGATACGCAGTATTTT. The entire variable domain, with the rest obtained from reference TRBV28 and TRBJ2-3, is as follows: DVKVTQSSRYLVKRTGEKVFLECVQDMDHENMFWYRQDPGLGLRLIYFSYDVKMKEKGDIPEGYSVSREKKERFSLILESASTNQTSMYLCASAWSTGGVDTQYFGPGTRLTVL.

This chain joins TRBV5-1 and TRBJ2-7, with D possibly TRBD1 on 6 matching bases. The V end lost 4 bases, the J end lost 0 bases, and 14 bases lay between the germline ends. CDR3 length: 15 residues. The germline CDR1 and CDR2 sequences are SGHRS and YFSETQ. CDR3 nucleotides: TGCGCCAGCAGCCCGGCCCCGGACAGCTCCTACGAGCAGTACTTC. Translating it yields CASSPAPDSSYEQYF.

The gene calls are TRBV11-2 and TRBJ2-3; 12 bases map to TRBD2. CDR3 length equals 19 residues. Germline V gene lookup returns CDR1 SGHAT and CDR2 FQNNGV. V was pared by 5 bases and J by 1 base, with 13 bases of the junction left unmatched. CDR3 in DNA: TGTGCCAGCAGCCACAGCCGCCGACTAGCGGGAGATGGCACAGATACGCAGTATTTT. It yields the protein CASSHSRRLAGDGTDTQYF. The whole variable domain, remainder taken from reference TRBV11-2 and TRBJ2-3, is EAGVAQSPRYKIIEKRQSVAFWCNPISGHATLYWYQQILGQGPKLLIQFQNNGVVDDSQLPKDRFSAERLKGVDSTLKIQPAKLEDSAVYLCASSHSRRLAGDGTDTQYFGPGTRLTVL.

This chain joins TRBV5-1 and TRBJ2-7, with 10 positions matching TRBD2. V was pared by 5 bases and J by 2 bases, with 4 bases of the junction left unmatched. The CDR3 contains 14 residues. Germline CDR1 and CDR2: SGHRS and YFSETQ. The CDR3 DNA reads TGCGCCAGCAGATCAGGACTAGCGGCCTACGAGCAGTACTTC. Encoded protein: CASRSGLAAYEQYF.

V is TRBV19 and J is TRBJ1-2; D ambiguous. V gave up 2 bases and J gave up 6 bases, with 16 bases separating them. This CDR3 spans 15 amino acids. Germline loops: CDR1 LNHDA, CDR2 SQIVND (reference sequence). In DNA form, the CDR3 reads TGTGCCAGTAGTATAAGCACCCATTACGGGAATGGCTACACCTTC. This encodes CASSISTHYGNGYTF.

The chain carries TRBV5-1 and TRBJ2-1; 8 bases agree with TRBD2. Trimming removed 2 bases from V and 0 bases from J; junction bases left unmatched: 7. The CDR3 length is 17 residues. CDR1 and CDR2 from the germline V gene are SGHRS and YFSETQ. The CDR3 bases are TGCGCCAGCAGCTTCGGGAAGCGGGGGAGCTCCTACAATGAGCAGTTCTTC. The encoded protein is CASSFGKRGSSYNEQFF.

The V call is TRBV6-1, the J call TRBJ2-7, with 7 nucleotides matching TRBD1. V dropped 4 bases and J dropped 4; count of bases not matched to a gene: 13. The CDR3 runs 16 residues. Germline values: CDR1 MNHNS, CDR2 SASEGT. The CDR3 nucleotides read TGTGCCAGCAGTGCGCACCGTGGCAGGGGGAGATACGAGCAGTACTTC. It yields the protein CASSAHRGRGRYEQYF.

The rearrangement links TRBV5-5 to TRBJ1-6; 7 nucleotides agree with TRBD1. The CDR3 loop spans 15 amino acids. Germline lookup yields CDR1 SGHKS and CDR2 YYEKEE (reference sequence). Trimming took 4 bases from V and 13 from J; bases not matched to a gene: 14. The CDR3 loop is CASSPTGLGLGPLHF. The CDR3 nucleotides read TGTGCCAGCAGCCCGACAGGGTTGGGTCTGGGGCCCCTCCACTTT. The variable domain in full, completed from reference TRBV5-5 and TRBJ1-6, reads DAGVTQSPTHLIKTRGQQVTLRCSPISGHKSVSWYQQVLGQGPQFIFQYYEKEERGRGNFPDRFSARQFPNYSSELNVNALLLGDSALYLCASSPTGLGLGPLHFGNGTRLTVT.

This chain joins TRBV6-5 and TRBJ2-6; 9 positions match TRBD2. Germline values: CDR1 MNHEY, CDR2 SVGAGI. V shed 6 bases, J shed 3 bases, and the junction held 3 bases outside the gene matches. This CDR3 comprises 15 residues. CDR3 protein: CASRPSGIGANVLTF. The CDR3 DNA reads TGTGCCAGCAGACCTAGCGGGATTGGGGCCAACGTCCTGACTTTC.

CDR3 DNA sequence: TGTGCCAGCAGCCCCTGGACAGGGCTGGACAATGAGCAGTTCTTC. It is translated as CASSPWTGLDNEQFF. V is TRBV5-5 and J is TRBJ2-1; TRBD1 aligns across 8 bases. The CDR3 spans 15 residues. Germline V gene lookup returns CDR1 SGHKS and CDR2 YYEKEE (reference sequence). J lost 5 bases, V lost 4 bases, and 8 bases had no gene match.

The chain recombines TRBV7-2 with TRBJ1-2; TRBD1 might be the D (5 bases). The V gene's germline CDR1 is SGHTA and CDR2 FQGNSA. The CDR3 extends over 15 amino acids. Trimming removed 0 bases at V and 4 bases at J, with 12 bases between. The CDR3 is CASSLARQTSYGYTF. The CDR3 region has the DNA TGTGCCAGCAGCTTAGCTAGACAGACCTCCTATGGCTACACCTTC.